This TCR beta chain was sequenced for a study of human T cells and chemical hapten exposure. Sample time point: patch test 3, about 24 weeks after DPC sensitization. The treatment here: therapeutic diphenylcyclopropenone sensitization with weekly scalp DPC. This CDR3 comprises 16 residues. V shed 4 bases, J shed 7 bases, and the junction held 10 bases outside the gene matches. CDR1 SGHTA and CDR2 FQGNSA come from the germline V gene. The library labeled individual cDNA molecules by adding unique molecular identifiers to them. TCRdb called the RACE reads again in MiXCR, with one record for every CDR3 protein. Here the sample spans 50,000 to 75,000 distinct CDR3 sequences, roughly 11% being singletons.

This chain uses TRBV7-2 with TRBJ1-6, with 7 bases matching TRBD1. This TCR came from a woman in her 30s with alopecia areata. Some clones in this sample may be carry-over from other donors' samples. The sample consisted of whole blood, taken in connection with sensitization to the hapten diphenylcyclopropenone (DPC). As DNA, the CDR3 is TGTGCCAGCAGCTCTGTGTCAAGGACAGGCAATTCACCCCTCCACTTT. It specifies CASSSVSRTGNSPLHF.